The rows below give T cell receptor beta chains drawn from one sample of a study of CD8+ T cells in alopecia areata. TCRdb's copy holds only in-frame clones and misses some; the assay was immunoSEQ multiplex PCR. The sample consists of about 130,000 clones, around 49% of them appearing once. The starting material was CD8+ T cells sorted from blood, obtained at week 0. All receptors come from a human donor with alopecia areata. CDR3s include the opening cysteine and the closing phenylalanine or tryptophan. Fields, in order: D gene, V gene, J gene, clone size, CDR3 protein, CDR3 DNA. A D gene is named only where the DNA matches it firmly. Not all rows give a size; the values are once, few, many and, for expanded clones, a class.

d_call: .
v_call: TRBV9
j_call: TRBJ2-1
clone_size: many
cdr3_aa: CASSVAGSEQFF
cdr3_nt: TGTGCCAGCAGCGTAGCAGGGAGTGAGCAGTTCTTC

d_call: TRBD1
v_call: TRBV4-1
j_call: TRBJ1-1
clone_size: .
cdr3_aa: CASSLVWGQVMETEAFF
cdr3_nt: TGCGCCAGCAGCCTTGTTTGGGGACAGGTGATGGAGACTGAAGCTTTCTTT

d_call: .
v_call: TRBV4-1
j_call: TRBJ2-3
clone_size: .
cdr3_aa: CASSQDGLPMDTQYF
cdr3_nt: TGCGCCAGCAGCCAAGATGGGCTACCCATGGATACGCAGTATTTT

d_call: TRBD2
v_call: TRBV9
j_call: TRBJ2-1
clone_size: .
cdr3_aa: CASSPRGTSYNEQFF
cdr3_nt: TGTGCCAGCAGCCCGCGGGGGACCTCCTACAATGAGCAGTTCTTC

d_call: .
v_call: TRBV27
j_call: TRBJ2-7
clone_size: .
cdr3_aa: CASSFIGHDYEQYF
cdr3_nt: TGTGCCAGCAGTTTTATCGGACACGACTACGAGCAGTACTTC

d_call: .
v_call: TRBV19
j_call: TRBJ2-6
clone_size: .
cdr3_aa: CASTIRPGANVLTF
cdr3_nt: TGTGCCAGTACCATCCGTCCTGGGGCCAACGTCCTGACTTTC

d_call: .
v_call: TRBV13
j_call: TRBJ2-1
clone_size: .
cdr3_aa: CASSLDRNGEQFF
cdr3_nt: TGTGCCAGCAGCTTAGACCGGAATGGTGAGCAGTTCTTC

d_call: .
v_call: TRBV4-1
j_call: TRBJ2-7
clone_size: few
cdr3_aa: CASSQGTSGPYSYEQYF
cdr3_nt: TGCGCCAGCAGCCAAGGTACTTCAGGGCCTTATTCCTACGAGCAGTACTTC

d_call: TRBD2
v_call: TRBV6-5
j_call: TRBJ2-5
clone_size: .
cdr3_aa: CASSSGLAKTQYF
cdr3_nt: TGTGCCAGCAGTTCGGGACTAGCGAAAACCCAGTACTTC

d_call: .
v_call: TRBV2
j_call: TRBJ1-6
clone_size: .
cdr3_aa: CASSDGQQGASPLHF
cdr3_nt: TGTGCCAGCAGCGACGGACAGCAAGGTGCTTCACCCCTCCACTTT

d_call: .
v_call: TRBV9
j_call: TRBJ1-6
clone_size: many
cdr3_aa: CASSLWVDSSYNSPLHF
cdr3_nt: TGTGCCAGCAGCTTATGGGTCGACAGCTCCTATAATTCACCCCTCCACTTT

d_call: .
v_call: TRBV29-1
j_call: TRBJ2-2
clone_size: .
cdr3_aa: CSVSGENTGELFF
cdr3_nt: TGCAGCGTCTCCGGGGAGAACACCGGGGAGCTGTTTTTT

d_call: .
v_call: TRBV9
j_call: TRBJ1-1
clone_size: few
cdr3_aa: CASSVGANTEAFF
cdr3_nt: TGTGCCAGCAGCGTAGGCGCGAACACTGAAGCTTTCTTT

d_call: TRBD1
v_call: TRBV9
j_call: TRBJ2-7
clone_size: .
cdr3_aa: CASSAQGAEQYF
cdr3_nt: TGTGCCAGCAGCGCTCAGGGGGCCGAGCAGTACTTC

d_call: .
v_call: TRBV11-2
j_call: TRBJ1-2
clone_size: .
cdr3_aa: CASSLTADGYSGYTF
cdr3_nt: TGTGCCAGCAGCTTAACGGCGGACGGCTATTCTGGCTACACCTTC

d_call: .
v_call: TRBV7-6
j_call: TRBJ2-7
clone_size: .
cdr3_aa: CASSLSWGGPYEQYF
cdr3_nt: TGTGCCAGCAGCTTATCGTGGGGGGGCCCCTACGAGCAGTACTTC

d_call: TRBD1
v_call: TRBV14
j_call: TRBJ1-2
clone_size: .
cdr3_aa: CASSQGTGNGYTF
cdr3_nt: TGTGCCAGCAGCCAAGGGACAGGGAATGGCTACACCTTC

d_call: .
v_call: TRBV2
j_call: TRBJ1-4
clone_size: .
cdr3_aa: CASSPLDEKLFF
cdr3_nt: TGTGCCAGCAGCCCCCTGGATGAAAAACTGTTTTTT

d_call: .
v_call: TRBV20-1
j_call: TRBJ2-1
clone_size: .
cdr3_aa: CSALSGYEQFF
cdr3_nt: TGCAGTGCCCTTAGCGGCTATGAGCAGTTCTTC

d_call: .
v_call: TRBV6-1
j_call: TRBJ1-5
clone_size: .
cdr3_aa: CASSEEGHQPQHF
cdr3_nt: TGTGCCAGCAGTGAAGAGGGTCATCAGCCCCAGCATTTT

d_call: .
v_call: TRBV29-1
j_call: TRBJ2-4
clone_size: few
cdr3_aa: CSVDAGEENIQYF
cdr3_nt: TGCAGCGTTGATGCAGGGGAGGAAAACATTCAGTACTTC

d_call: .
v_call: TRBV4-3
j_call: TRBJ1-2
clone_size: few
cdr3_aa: CASSPSAIQGAYGYTF
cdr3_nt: TGCGCCAGCAGCCCGTCTGCGATACAGGGCGCCTATGGCTACACCTTC

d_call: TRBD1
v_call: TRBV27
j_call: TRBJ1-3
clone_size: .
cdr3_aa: CASSSRDSSGNTIYF
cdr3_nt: TGTGCCAGCAGTTCCCGGGACAGCTCTGGAAACACCATATATTTT

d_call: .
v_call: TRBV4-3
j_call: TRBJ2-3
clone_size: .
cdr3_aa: CASSQDSSPDTQYF
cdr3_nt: TGCGCCAGCAGCCAAGATAGTAGTCCAGATACGCAGTATTTT

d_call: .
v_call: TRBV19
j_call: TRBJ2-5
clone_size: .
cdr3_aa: CASSTWGADQETQYF
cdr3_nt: TGTGCCAGTAGTACTTGGGGGGCAGACCAAGAGACCCAGTACTTC

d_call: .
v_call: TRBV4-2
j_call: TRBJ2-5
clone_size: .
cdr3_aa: CASSQIGEETQYF
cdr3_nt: TGTGCCAGCAGCCAAATTGGGGAAGAGACCCAGTACTTC

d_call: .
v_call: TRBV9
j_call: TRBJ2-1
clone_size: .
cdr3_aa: CASSVARGVFNEQFF
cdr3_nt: TGTGCCAGCAGCGTAGCCCGGGGCGTTTTTAATGAGCAGTTCTTC

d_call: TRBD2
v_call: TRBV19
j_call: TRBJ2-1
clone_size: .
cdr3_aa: CASKRGYNEQFF
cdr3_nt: TGTGCCAGTAAGCGGGGCTACAATGAGCAGTTCTTC

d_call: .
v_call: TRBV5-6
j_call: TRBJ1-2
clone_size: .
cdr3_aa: CASSGPGVDYGYTF
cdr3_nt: TGTGCCAGCAGCGGCCCAGGGGTCGATTATGGCTACACCTTC

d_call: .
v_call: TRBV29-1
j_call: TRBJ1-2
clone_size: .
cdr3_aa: CSVAGHQGDYGYTF
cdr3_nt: TGCAGCGTTGCGGGACATCAAGGGGACTATGGCTACACCTTC

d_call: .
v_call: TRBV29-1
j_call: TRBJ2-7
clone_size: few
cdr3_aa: CSVSSDAYEQYF
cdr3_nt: TGCAGCGTTTCTAGTGACGCCTACGAGCAGTACTTC

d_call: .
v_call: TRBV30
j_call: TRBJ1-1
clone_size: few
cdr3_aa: CAWSVAGPEEAFF
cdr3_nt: TGTGCCTGGAGTGTGGCAGGCCCAGAAGAAGCTTTCTTT

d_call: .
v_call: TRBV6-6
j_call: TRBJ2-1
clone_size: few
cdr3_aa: CASSYSGDSYNEQFF
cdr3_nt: TGTGCCAGCAGTTACTCGGGAGACTCCTACAATGAGCAGTTCTTC

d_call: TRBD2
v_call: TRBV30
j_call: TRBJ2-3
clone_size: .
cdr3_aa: CAWTLLRAGTSEEDTQYF
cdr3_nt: TGTGCCTGGACCCTCCTTCGCGCCGGGACTAGTGAAGAAGATACGCAGTATTTT

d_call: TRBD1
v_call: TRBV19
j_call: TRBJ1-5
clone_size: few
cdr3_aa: CASSRQGDQPQHF
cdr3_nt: TGTGCCAGTAGCCGACAGGGTGATCAGCCCCAGCATTTT

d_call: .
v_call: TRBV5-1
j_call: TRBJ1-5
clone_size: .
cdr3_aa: CASRADGNQPQHF
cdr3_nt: TGCGCCAGCAGGGCGGACGGGAATCAGCCCCAGCATTTT

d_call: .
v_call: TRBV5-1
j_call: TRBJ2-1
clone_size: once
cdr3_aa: CASNRDGNNEQFF
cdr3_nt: TGCGCCAGCAACCGGGACGGTAACAATGAGCAGTTCTTC

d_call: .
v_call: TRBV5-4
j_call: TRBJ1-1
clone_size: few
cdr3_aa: CASSLGSNTEAFF
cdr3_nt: TGTGCCAGCAGCTTGGGCAGTAACACTGAAGCTTTCTTT

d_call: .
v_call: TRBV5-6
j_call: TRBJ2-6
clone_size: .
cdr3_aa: CASSLAGVTGANVLTF
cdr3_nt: TGTGCCAGCAGCTTGGCAGGGGTAACTGGGGCCAACGTCCTGACTTTC

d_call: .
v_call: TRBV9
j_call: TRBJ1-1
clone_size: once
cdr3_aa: CASSVRGEGTEAFF
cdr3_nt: TGTGCCAGCAGCGTCCGGGGAGAGGGCACTGAAGCTTTCTTT

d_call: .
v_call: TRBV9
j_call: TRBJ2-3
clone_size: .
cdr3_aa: CASSVYSNTDTQYF
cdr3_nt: TGTGCCAGCAGCGTGTACAGCAACACAGATACGCAGTATTTT

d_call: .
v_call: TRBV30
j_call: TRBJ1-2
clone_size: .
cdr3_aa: CAWSVGVGYTF
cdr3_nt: TGTGCCTGGAGTGTAGGGGTCGGCTACACCTTC